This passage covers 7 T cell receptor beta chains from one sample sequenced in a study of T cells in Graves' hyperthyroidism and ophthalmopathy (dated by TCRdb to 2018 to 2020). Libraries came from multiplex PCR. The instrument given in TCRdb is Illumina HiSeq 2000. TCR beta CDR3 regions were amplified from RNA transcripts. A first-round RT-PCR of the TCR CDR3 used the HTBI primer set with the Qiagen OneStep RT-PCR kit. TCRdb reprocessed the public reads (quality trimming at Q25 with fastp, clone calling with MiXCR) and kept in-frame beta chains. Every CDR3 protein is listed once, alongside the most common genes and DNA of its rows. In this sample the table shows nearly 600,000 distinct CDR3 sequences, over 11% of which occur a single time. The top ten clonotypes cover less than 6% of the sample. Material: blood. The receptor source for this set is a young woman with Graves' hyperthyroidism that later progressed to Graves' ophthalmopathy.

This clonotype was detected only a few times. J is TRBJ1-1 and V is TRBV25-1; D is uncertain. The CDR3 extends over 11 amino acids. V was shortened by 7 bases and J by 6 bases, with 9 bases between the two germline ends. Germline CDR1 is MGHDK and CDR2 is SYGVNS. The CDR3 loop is CASISGSEAFF. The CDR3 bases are TGTGCCAGCATATCGGGGTCTGAAGCTTTCTTT.

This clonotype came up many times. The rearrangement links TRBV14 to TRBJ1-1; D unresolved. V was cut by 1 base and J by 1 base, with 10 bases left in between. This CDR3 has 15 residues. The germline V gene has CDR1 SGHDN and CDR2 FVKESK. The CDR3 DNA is TGTGCCAGCAGCCAAGCCCAGAGAGCGAACACTGAAGCTTTCTTT. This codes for CASSQAQRANTEAFF.

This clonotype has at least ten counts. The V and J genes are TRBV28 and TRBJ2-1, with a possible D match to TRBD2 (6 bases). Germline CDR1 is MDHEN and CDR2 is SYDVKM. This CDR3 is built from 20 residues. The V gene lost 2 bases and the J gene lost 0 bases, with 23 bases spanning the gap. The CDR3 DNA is TGTGCCAGCAGTTTAGGCTCCGGTCTTGTAGCGGAGGACTCCTACAATGAGCAGTTCTTC. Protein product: CASSLGSGLVAEDSYNEQFF.

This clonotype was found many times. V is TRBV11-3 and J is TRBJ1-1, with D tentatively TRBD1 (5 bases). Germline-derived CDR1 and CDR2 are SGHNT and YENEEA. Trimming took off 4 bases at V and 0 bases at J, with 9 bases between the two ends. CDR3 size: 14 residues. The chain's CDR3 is CASSSDNLNTEAFF. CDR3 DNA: TGTGCCAGCAGCTCGGACAACTTGAACACTGAAGCTTTCTTT.

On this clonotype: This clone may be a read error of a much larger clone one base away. The CDR3 coding sequence is TGTGCCAGCAGTGTAGCTGAGGCCAACGTCCTGACTTTC. Translating gives CASSVAEANVLTF. The V call is TRBV2, the J call TRBJ2-6; D gene uncertain. There are 13 residues in the CDR3. With 4 bases removed from V and 6 bases from J, the gap between germline ends came to 7 bases. Germline V gives CDR1 SNHLY, CDR2 FYNNEI.

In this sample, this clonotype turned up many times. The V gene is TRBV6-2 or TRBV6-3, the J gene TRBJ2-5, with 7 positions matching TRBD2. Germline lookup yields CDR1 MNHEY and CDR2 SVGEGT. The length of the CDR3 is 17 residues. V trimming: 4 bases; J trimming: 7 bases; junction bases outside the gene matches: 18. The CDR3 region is CASSWGGGSGSPVTQYF. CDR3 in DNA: TGTGCCAGCAGTTGGGGGGGGGGTAGCGGGTCCCCGGTGACCCAGTACTTC.

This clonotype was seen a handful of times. Here the CDR3 reads CASSYGGGGAYEQYF. The CDR3 DNA follows: TGTGCCAGCAGTTACGGCGGCGGGGGGGCCTACGAGCAGTACTTC. This chain connects TRBV27 to TRBJ2-7; 9 positions match TRBD2. CDR3 length: 15 residues. Per germline, CDR1 MNHEY and CDR2 SMNVEV (reference sequence). Losses at the gene ends were 4 bases for V and 2 bases for J; bases not matched to a gene: 6.